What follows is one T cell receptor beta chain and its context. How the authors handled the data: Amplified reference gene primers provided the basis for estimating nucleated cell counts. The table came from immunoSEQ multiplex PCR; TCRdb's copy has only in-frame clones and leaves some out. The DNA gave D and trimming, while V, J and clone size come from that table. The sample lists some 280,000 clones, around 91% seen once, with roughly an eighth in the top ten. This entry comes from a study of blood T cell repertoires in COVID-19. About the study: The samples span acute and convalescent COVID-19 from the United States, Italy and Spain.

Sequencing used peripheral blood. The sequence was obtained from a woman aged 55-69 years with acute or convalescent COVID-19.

The CDR3 loop is CASSQDRSRGGLTGELFF. CDR3 coding DNA: TGCGCCAGCAGCCAAGATCGCTCGCGGGGGGGCCTCACCGGGGAGCTGTTTTTT. This chain joins TRBV4-1 and TRBJ2-2; 9 nucleotides match TRBD2. The CDR3 has 18 amino acids. Germline V gene sequence: CDR1 MGHRA, CDR2 YSYEKL. V lost 0 bases to trimming and J lost 4 bases; unmatched junction nucleotides: 9.